This TCR beta chain was retrieved from a study of T cells after posttransplantation cyclophosphamide. Study-wide results and limits: Later post-transplant blood repertoires were often dominated by donor CD8+ memory clones. Skin or GI-infiltrating T cells shared few TRB sequences with blood.

As regards this clone: Its antigen is not identified.

Germline CDR1 is SGHVS and CDR2 is FNYEAQ. This CDR3 is 20 amino acids long. Trimming at V came to 3 bases and at J to 7 bases, leaving 16 bases not matched to a gene. Produced via immunoSEQ multiplex PCR; TCRdb's table is partial and in-frame only. Of about 52,000 clones listed, roughly 94% are singletons. The sample consisted of PBMCs. This chain joins TRBV7-6 and TRBJ2-1, with TRBD2 matching over 15 bases. This TCR derives from a woman under 40 in good health and a related stem cell transplant donor. The CDR3 loop reads CASSFPPHGLAGGNWNEQFF. CDR3 DNA sequence: TGTGCCAGCAGCTTCCCACCCCATGGACTAGCGGGGGGGAACTGGAATGAGCAGTTCTTC.